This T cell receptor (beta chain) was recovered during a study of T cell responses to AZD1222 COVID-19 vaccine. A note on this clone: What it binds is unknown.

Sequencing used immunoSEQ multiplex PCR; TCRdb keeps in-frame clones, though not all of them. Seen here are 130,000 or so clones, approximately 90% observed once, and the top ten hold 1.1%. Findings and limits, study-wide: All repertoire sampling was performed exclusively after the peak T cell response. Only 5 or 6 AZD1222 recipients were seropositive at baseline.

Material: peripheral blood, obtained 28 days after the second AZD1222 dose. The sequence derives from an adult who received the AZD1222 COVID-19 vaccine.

CDR3 sequence reads: CASSLFPVQLTGELFF. Here the CDR3 DNA reads TGTGCCAGCTCACTCTTCCCGGTCCAATTAACCGGGGAGCTGTTTTTT. The chain recombines TRBV18 with TRBJ2-2; no clear D. Trimming pared 4 bases from V and 5 bases from J, leaving 17 bases between. Germline-derived CDR1 and CDR2 are KGHSH and LQKENI. CDR3 length equals 16 residues. Combining the CDR3 with reference TRBV18 and TRBJ2-2 gives the whole variable domain NAGVMQNPRHLVRRRGQEARLRCSPMKGHSHVYWYRQLPEEGLKFMVYLQKENIIDESGMPKERFSAEFPKEGPSILRIQQVVRGDSAAYFCASSLFPVQLTGELFFGEGSRLTVL.